The following is a TCR beta chain sequence with its context. The table lists this clonotype with many counts. Its recognized antigen is unknown. No base qualities exist here, and no much larger clone lies one base off it. These data originate in a study of human T cells and chemical hapten exposure (dated by TCRdb to the early 2020s). Looking at the study overall: For sensitization, 2% DPC in acetone was applied to an approximately 2 cm by approximately 2 cm area of upper inner arm skin. Blood samples were taken from patients before sensitization (week 0) and at 2, 6 and about 24 weeks after DPC sensitization. Throughout the study period of approximately 23 weeks, patients also received therapeutic DPC doses to the scalp every week. Patch testing on the upper back used Finn chambers containing 0.01% DPC, with scoring done after 6 days according to International Contact Dermatitis Research Group standards. The mostly female patient cohort included alopecia areata with under or over 50% scalp involvement, alopecia totalis and alopecia universalis. Libraries were combined into a pool for sequencing, and differences in TCR yield between samples came mainly from small differences in library volumes within the pool. In alopecia patients, the study followed how the peripheral blood TCR repertoire changed in vivo over primary and secondary sensitization to diphenylcyclopropenone (DPC), a hapten. Nearly 30 alopecia patients gave blood for TCR sequencing at one to four time points (pre-sensitization, 2, 6 and 24 weeks). Summary of the overall study and its limitations: Patch test score was positively correlated with the number of PT1 expanded TCRs, with significance at thresholds 8, 16 and 32 but not at 4. Repeated subsampling changed both the strength of the expansion versus patch-test correlation and the threshold at which the correlation became significant. Because all patients had alopecia, a presumed autoimmune disease, the immune response of the patients might differ from that of healthy individuals. Significantly more large CDR3 similarity clusters were formed by expanded TCRs than by pre-sensitization or healthy control sets, consistent with antigen-driven responses. The number of TCRs above 1 in 1000 frequency did not change with DPC sensitization; there was no evidence of global repertoire structure alterations.

The time point tag for this specimen amounts to: patch test 2, 6 weeks after DPC sensitization. Taken with the paper, the label for treatment or condition translates to: therapeutic diphenylcyclopropenone sensitization with weekly scalp DPC. At each patch-test visit, blood was drawn before the patch test was applied. To be eligible, patients had to be aged 18 to 70, diagnosed with alopecia and judged suitable for DPC therapy, while pregnant patients were excluded. Total RNA was extracted from unfractionated whole blood that had been collected in Tempus Blood RNA tubes. The library came from RACE. Reads for this sample came from a NextSeq 500. Library preparation attached unique molecular identifiers to individual cDNA molecules for quantitative, reproducible TCR counting. For every blood RNA sample, sequencing covered both the TCR alpha and TCR beta chains. As for how the authors treated the data: Samples had a median of roughly 98,000 TCRs, with a range from roughly 20,000 to 690,600. The Decombinator software suite was used to annotate the V, J and CDR3 of the TCR reads. For the PS versus PT1 abundance plots, all samples were subsampled to the same number of TCRs (28,000). TCRs were defined as expanded if absent before sensitization and observed at least eight times at the 2-week time point. Using fastp at Q25 and MiXCR, TCRdb reprocessed the public reads and kept productive beta chains. Every distinct CDR3 protein forms one entry, paired with its most common genes and DNA. The V and J calls come from TCRdb's annotation, not from the publication. For this sample there are 35,000 to 45,000 distinct CDR3 sequences; around 8.9% appear just once. 15% of the sample goes to the ten largest clones.

The germline V gene encodes CDR1 GTSNPN and CDR2 SVGIG (reference sequence). Deletion took 1 base off V and 4 bases off J, with a span of 3 bases between the germline ends. Inclusive of the bounding cysteine and phenylalanine, the CDR3 is 11 residues long. Only the CDR3 DNA stays, 33 bases, in frame from base 1. The chain uses TRBV30 and TRBJ2-3, with the identity of the D gene unclear. This specimen was whole blood, taken in connection with sensitization to the hapten diphenylcyclopropenone (DPC). The receptor was derived from a woman aged 40 to 55 with alopecia areata. Some clones in this sample may be carry-over from other donors' samples. The CDR3 here reads CAWSEADTQYF. The nucleotides are TGTGCCTGGAGTGAGGCAGATACGCAGTATTTT.